Following are 27 T cell receptor beta chains from one sample sequenced in a study of prognosis after radiotherapy for stage I lung cancer. The study amplified the TCR beta CDR3 region from genomic DNA. This amplification was carried out by two rounds of multiplex PCR. Primers (each specific to one TRBV or TRBJ gene) were used in first-round PCR. TCRdb ran MiXCR on the multiplex PCR reads and lists one entry per CDR3 protein. The sample holds approximately 23,000 distinct CDR3 sequences, about 37% seen once. The sample was PBMCs, taken before or after stereotactic body radiation therapy (not recorded which). These receptors were obtained from a donor of 50 years or more with non-small cell lung cancer.

This chain uses TRBV6-2 or TRBV6-3 with TRBJ2-1; a weak D match, TRBD2 (6 bases). The length of the CDR3 is 16 residues. From germline, CDR1 is MNHEY and CDR2 SVGEGT. The V end was cut by 0 bases, the J end by 0 bases, with 9 bases between. The DNA of the CDR3 is TGTGCCAGCAGTTACTCGGGGGGTAGCTCCTACAATGAGCAGTTCTTC. This codes for CASSYSGGSSYNEQFF.

This clonotype was recorded many times. The chain couples TRBV7-9 to TRBJ2-7, with 8 bases lining up with TRBD1. The CDR3 spans 13 residues. The germline CDR1 and CDR2 sequences are SEHNR and FQNEAQ (reference sequence). Trimming at V came to 5 bases and at J to 5 bases, leaving 5 bases not matched to a gene. CDR3 nucleotides: TGTGCCAGCAGCCCCGACAGGGGCCACGAGCAGTACTTC. Residues: CASSPDRGHEQYF. The full variable domain, rest sourced from reference TRBV7-9 and TRBJ2-7, is DTGVSQNPRHKITKRGQNVTFRCDPISEHNRLYWYRQTLGQGPEFLTYFQNEAQLEKSRLLSDRFSAERPKGSFSTLEIQRTEQGDSAMYLCASSPDRGHEQYFGPGTRLTVT.

There are many counts of this clonotype. This rearrangement joins TRBV6-1 to TRBJ2-7, with a tentative D call TRBD1 (6 bases). Germline CDR1 is MNHNS and CDR2 is SASEGT. V lost 10 bases to trimming and J lost 2 bases, with 18 bases between them. This CDR3 is 14 amino acids long. Here the CDR3 reads CATKNRDLAYEQYF. In DNA form, the CDR3 reads TGTGCCACCAAGAACAGGGACCTCGCCTACGAGCAGTACTTC.

The chain uses TRBV7-9 and TRBJ2-1; perhaps TRBD1 as D (6 bases). Germline V lookup: CDR1 SEHNR, CDR2 FQNEAQ (reference sequence). This CDR3 has 13 amino acids. Between the trimmed V and J ends, which lost 0 bases and 10 bases, there was a span of 10 bases. CDR3 in DNA: TGTGCCAGCAGCTTAGCTGGGGGCCAAGAGCAGTTCTTC. Amino acid sequence: CASSLAGGQEQFF.

This clonotype was seen many times. The chain links TRBV19 to TRBJ1-2; 8 nucleotides align to TRBD1. The CDR3 has 14 amino acids. The germline V gene encodes CDR1 LNHDA and CDR2 SQIVND (reference sequence). J was trimmed by 8 bases and V by 3 bases; bases with no gene match: 8. This chain's CDR3 is CASSIPQGAGGYTF. CDR3 nucleotides: TGTGCCAGTAGTATCCCGCAGGGGGCGGGGGGCTACACCTTC.

This clonotype was picked up many times. The V gene is TRBV11-1, the J gene TRBJ1-1; D gene ambiguous. Germline CDR1 is SGHAT and CDR2 is FQDESV (reference sequence). The CDR3 runs to 15 residues. The ends were cut back, 1 base at V and 0 bases at J, with 9 bases in the middle. CDR3 loop: CASSLVGTMNTEAFF. The CDR3 DNA is TGTGCCAGCAGCTTAGTCGGCACCATGAACACTGAAGCTTTCTTT.

V is TRBV6-1 and J is TRBJ2-1; D is possibly TRBD2 (6 bases). The CDR3 runs 12 residues. V gave up 6 bases and J gave up 15 bases, with 18 bases separating them. Germline V gene sequence: CDR1 MNHNS, CDR2 SASEGT. The CDR3 DNA reads TGTGCCAGCAGGATCGAACTAGCTGATCCGTTCTTC. This sequence encodes CASRIELADPFF.

This clonotype came up many times. J is TRBJ1-2 and V is TRBV6-1; possibly TRBD1 for D (6 bases). The CDR3 contains 15 residues. The V and J ends lost 6 bases and 4 bases respectively, with 18 bases between them. The V gene's germline CDR1 is MNHNS and CDR2 SASEGT. CDR3 nucleotide sequence: TGTGCCAGCAGGGAGGGGGTGGGCGTTCCCTATGGCTACACCTTC. Its translation is CASREGVGVPYGYTF.

Remarks on this clonotype: Since a much larger clone is just one base distant, this may be a read error. This rearrangement joins TRBV10-3 to TRBJ2-2, with a weak D call TRBD2 (6 bases). Germline CDR1 and CDR2: ENHRY and SYGVKD. The V end was cut by 10 bases, the J end by 0 bases, with 9 bases between. The CDR3 sequence is 13 residues long. This chain's CDR3 is CASGKANTGELFF. Here the CDR3 DNA reads TGTGCCAGCGGGAAGGCGAACACCGGGGAGCTGTTTTTT.

The gene calls are TRBV6-1 and TRBJ1-1; the match to TRBD1 covers 8 bases. Trimming removed 8 bases from V and 4 bases from J; junction bases left unmatched: 9. The V gene's germline CDR1 is MNHNS and CDR2 SASEGT. CDR3 length: 14 amino acids. As DNA, the CDR3 is TGTGCCAGCGACCAGGGACAGGTTAGCACTGAAGCTTTCTTT. Translated: CASDQGQVSTEAFF.

The V gene is TRBV6-2 or TRBV6-3, the J gene TRBJ2-7, with D tentatively TRBD2 (6 bases). The germline V gene has CDR1 MNHEY and CDR2 SVGEGT. V dropped 7 bases and J dropped 2 bases, with 18 bases sitting between them. This CDR3 region has 15 residues. The CDR3 DNA is TGTGCCAGCACCCCAGACGCGGGACGTCCCTACGAGCAGTACTTC. This gives the protein CASTPDAGRPYEQYF.

The V gene is TRBV6-1, the J gene TRBJ2-1, with a possible D match to TRBD2 (5 bases). The CDR3 totals 11 residues. Trimming took 10 bases from V and 6 from J, leaving 10 bases between them. CDR1 is MNHNS, CDR2 SASEGT, per germline. CDR3 nucleotide sequence: TGTGCCACCCGCGGAGGCAATGAGCAGTTCTTC. Protein sequence: CATRGGNEQFF.

This clonotype was observed many times. In DNA, the CDR3 is TGTGCCAGCAGCGTCGGGATTCTCGACACTGAAGCTTTCTTT. Residues: CASSVGILDTEAFF. The V gene is TRBV9, the J gene TRBJ1-1; D not resolved. This CDR3 region has 14 residues. Germline lookup yields CDR1 SGDLS and CDR2 YYNGEE. V lost 2 bases and J 3 bases, leaving 11 bases between the germline ends.

This clonotype was counted a single time. This chain links TRBV3-1 with TRBJ2-5, with 7 bases that match TRBD2. In germline, CDR1 is LGHDT, CDR2 YNNKEL (reference sequence). V trimming: 8 bases; J trimming: 5 bases; junction bases outside the gene matches: 8. This CDR3 comprises 13 residues. In nucleotides, the CDR3 is TGTGCCAGCCGGCGGGAGAGGTGGGAGACCCAGTACTTC. It specifies CASRRERWETQYF.

This clonotype was seen more than once but under ten times. The chain couples TRBV20-1 to TRBJ1-2; 9 bases are a match to TRBD1. The CDR3 runs 13 residues. CDR1 DFQATT and CDR2 SNEGSKA come from the germline V gene (reference sequence). V was pared by 6 bases and J by 8 bases, with 10 bases of the junction left unmatched. For the CDR3, the DNA is TGCAGTGCCCCGGGACAGGGACGGAAGGGCTACACCTTC. Residues: CSAPGQGRKGYTF.

This clonotype was found many times. The V and J genes are TRBV4-1 and TRBJ1-1, with 8 bases identical to TRBD1. Germline CDR1 and CDR2: MGHRA and YSYEKL. The CDR3 loop spans 14 amino acids. Germline trimming cut 1 base from V and 6 bases from J; bases unmatched to any gene: 4. The CDR3 region is CASSQAGGVAEAFF. The CDR3 coding sequence is TGCGCCAGCAGCCAAGCAGGGGGCGTCGCTGAAGCTTTCTTT.

The rearrangement links TRBV20-1 to TRBJ2-5; the D is unclear. The V gene lost 1 base and the J gene lost 5 bases, with 17 bases spanning the gap. The germline CDR1 and CDR2 sequences are DFQATT and SNEGSKA (reference sequence). The CDR3 runs to 15 residues. The CDR3 DNA is TGCAGTGCTAGAGCGTGGGGAACTGGCCAGGAGACCCAGTACTTC. The encoded protein is CSARAWGTGQETQYF.

A word on this clonotype: The junction does not match germline at one end; this may be a read error. The V call is TRBV28, the J call TRBJ1-1, with D uncertain. Per the germline V gene, CDR1 is MDHEN and CDR2 is SYDVKM. The CDR3 consists of 15 residues. CDR3 DNA: TGTGCCAGCAGTTTAAACCCGACGGGCGCCCCGGAGGCTTTATTT. This gives the protein CASSLNPTGAPEALF.

This clonotype was seen at least ten times. The genes are TRBV12-3 or TRBV12-4 and TRBJ2-2, with 8 bases fitting TRBD1. CDR3 length equals 15 residues. J gave up 4 bases and V 7 bases, and 8 bases lay outside the gene matches. The CDR3 DNA sequence: TGTGCCAGCACTCCGGACAGGGCCACCACCGGGGAGCTGTTTTTT. Translating gives CASTPDRATTGELFF.

About this clonotype: A read error may be the cause here, since a much bigger clone is one base away. The chain recombines TRBV5-6 with TRBJ1-6; no clear D gene. CDR3 size: 14 residues. From germline, CDR1 is SGHDT and CDR2 YYEEEE. The CDR3 DNA follows: TGTGCCAGCAGCTTGAAGGGATCTACGGCACCCCTCAACTTT. Its protein product is CASSLKGSTAPLNF.

This clonotype is labeled medium-sized. V and J are TRBV6-5 and TRBJ2-2, with 13 bases fitting TRBD2. Trimming at V came to 2 bases and at J to 6 bases, leaving 9 bases not matched to a gene. This CDR3 is 18 amino acids long. In germline, CDR1 is MNHEY, CDR2 SVGAGI. DNA of the CDR3: TGTGCCAGCAGTTACGCGATTGGACTAGCGGGAGTCGCCGGGGAGCTGTTTTTT. Protein: CASSYAIGLAGVAGELFF.

This clonotype is categorized as medium-sized (0.01 to 0.1%). This chain connects TRBV11-3 to TRBJ2-3; D is perhaps TRBD2 (7 bases). Trimming stripped 2 bases from V and 6 bases from J, with 15 bases between. The V gene's germline CDR1 is SGHNT and CDR2 YENEEA. The CDR3 extends over 15 amino acids. CDR3 sequence reads: CASSLPGGGVDTQYF. The CDR3 bases are TGTGCCAGCAGCTTACCAGGCGGGGGCGTGGATACGCAGTATTTT.

This sequence joins TRBV27 and TRBJ2-1; 9 nucleotides agree with TRBD2. J lost 2 bases, V lost 3 bases, and 5 bases had no gene match. The V gene's germline CDR1 is MNHEY and CDR2 SMNVEV (reference sequence). The CDR3 is made up of 16 amino acids. For the CDR3, the DNA is TGTGCCAGCAGTTTGGGACTAGCCCACCCCTACAATGAGCAGTTCTTC. Translation gives CASSLGLAHPYNEQFF.

This clonotype has ten or more counts. The chain links TRBV6-5 to TRBJ2-1, with TRBD2 matching 7 bases. J gave up 1 base and V 0 bases, and 0 bases lay outside the gene matches. The CDR3 contains 15 residues. In germline, CDR1 is MNHEY, CDR2 SVGAGI. The CDR3 region has the DNA TGTGCCAGCAGTTACTCGGGGGGGTCCTACAATGAGCAGTTCTTC. Translation gives CASSYSGGSYNEQFF.

This rearrangement joins TRBV6-5 to TRBJ1-3; possibly TRBD1 for D (6 bases). The V end lost 0 bases, the J end lost 0 bases, and 9 bases lay between the germline ends. Germline CDR1 and CDR2: MNHEY and SVGAGI. The CDR3 contains 16 residues. CDR3 coding DNA: TGTGCCAGCAGTTACTCGGACAGCCGCTCTGGAAACACCATATATTTT. This translates into CASSYSDSRSGNTIYF.

The V gene is TRBV7-2, the J gene TRBJ2-2; D is unclear. The V end lost 2 bases, the J end lost 9 bases, and 10 bases lay between the germline ends. CDR3 length: 13 residues. Germline V gene data show CDR1 as SGHTA and CDR2 as FQGNSA. CDR3: CASSLSGTRELFF. The CDR3 bases are TGTGCCAGCAGCTTATCGGGTACCAGGGAGCTGTTTTTT.

This clonotype was found many times. The chain is built from TRBV6-1 and TRBJ2-7; 10 bases line up with TRBD2. V trimming: 10 bases; J trimming: 3 bases; junction bases outside the gene matches: 15. The CDR3 has 16 residues. The germline gives CDR1 MNHNS, CDR2 SASEGT. The CDR3 sequence: CATSPGSSGRGYEQYF. CDR3 sequence (DNA): TGTGCCACCTCCCCCGGGTCTAGCGGGAGAGGCTACGAGCAGTACTTC.